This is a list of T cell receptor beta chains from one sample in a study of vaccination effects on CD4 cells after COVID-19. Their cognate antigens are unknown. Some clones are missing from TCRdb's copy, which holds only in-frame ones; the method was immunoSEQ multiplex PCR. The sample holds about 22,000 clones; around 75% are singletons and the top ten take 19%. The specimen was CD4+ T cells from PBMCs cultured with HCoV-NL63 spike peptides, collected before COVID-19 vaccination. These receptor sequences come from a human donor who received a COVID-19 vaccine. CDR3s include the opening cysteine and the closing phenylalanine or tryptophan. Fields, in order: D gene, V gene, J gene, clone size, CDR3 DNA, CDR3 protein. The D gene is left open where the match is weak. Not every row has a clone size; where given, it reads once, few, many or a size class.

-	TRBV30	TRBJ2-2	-	TGTGCCTGGAGTAGGGGCCCCGGGGAGCTGTTTTTT	CAWSRGPGELFF
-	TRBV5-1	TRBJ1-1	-	TGCGCCAGCAGCCCGGCGGTGGGGCTAAACACTGAAGCTTTCTTT	CASSPAVGLNTEAFF
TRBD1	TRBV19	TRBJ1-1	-	TGTGCCAGTACCGAACAGGGGATGGGCACTGAAGCTTTCTTT	CASTEQGMGTEAFF
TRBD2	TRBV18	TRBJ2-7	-	TGTGCCAGCTCACCATTAGGACTAGCGGGAAACGAGCAGTACTTC	CASSPLGLAGNEQYF
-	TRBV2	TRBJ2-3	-	TGTGCCAGCAGCCCTGGGGGAGATACGCAGTATTTT	CASSPGGDTQYF
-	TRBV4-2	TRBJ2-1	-	TGTGCCAGCAGCCGCCCTCCGTCTCCCACCTCCTCCTACAATGAGCAGTTCTTC	CASSRPPSPTSSYNEQFF
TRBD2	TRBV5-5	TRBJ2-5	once	TGTGCCAGCAGCTTGGGAAATAGCGGGACTGGAGAGACCCAGTACTTC	CASSLGNSGTGETQYF
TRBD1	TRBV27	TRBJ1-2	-	TGTGCCAGCAGTTTAGCCGCGACAGGGATCTATGGCTACACCTTC	CASSLAATGIYGYTF
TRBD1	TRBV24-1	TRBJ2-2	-	TGTGCCACCCGTGGGACAGGGAACACCGGGGAGCTGTTTTTT	CATRGTGNTGELFF
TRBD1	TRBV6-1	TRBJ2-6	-	TGTGCCAGCAGTGCAGGGGTACCCGGGACAGGGGCCGGGGCCAACGTCCTGACTTTC	CASSAGVPGTGAGANVLTF
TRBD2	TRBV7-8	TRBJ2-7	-	TGTGCCAGCAGCTTAAGAACGCTTAGCGGGATTAGCTACGAGCAGTACTTC	CASSLRTLSGISYEQYF
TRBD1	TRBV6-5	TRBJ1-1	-	TGTGCCAGCCGGGACAGGATGAACACTGAAGCTTTCTTT	CASRDRMNTEAFF
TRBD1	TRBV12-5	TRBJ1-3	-	TGTGCTAGTGGTTTGCTCCAGGGGGTCTCTGGAAACACCATATATTTT	CASGLLQGVSGNTIYF
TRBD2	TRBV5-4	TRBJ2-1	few	TGTGCCAGCAGCCTTCCGGGACTAGGGAATGAGCAGTTCTTC	CASSLPGLGNEQFF
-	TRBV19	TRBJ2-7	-	TGTGCCAGTTCCGACTGGGGACGTCGCTACGAGCAGTACTTC	CASSDWGRRYEQYF
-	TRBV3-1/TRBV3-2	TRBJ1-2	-	TGTGCCAGCAGCCAACGAGGAGGGATCTATGGCTACACCTTC	CASSQRGGIYGYTF
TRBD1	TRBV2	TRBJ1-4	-	TGTGCCGGACGACAGGGCCTCAGAGAAAAACTGTTTTTT	CAGRQGLREKLFF
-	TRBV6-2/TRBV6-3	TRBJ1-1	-	TGTGCCAGCAGTTACGCGGGGGGCTTGGAAGCTTTCTTT	CASSYAGGLEAFF
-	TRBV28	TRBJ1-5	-	TGTGCCAGCAGTACTAGATGGTATAGCAATCAGCCCCAGCATTTT	CASSTRWYSNQPQHF
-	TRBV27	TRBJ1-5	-	TGTGCCAGCAGTTTCAGCGGCCAGCCCCAGCATTTT	CASSFSGQPQHF
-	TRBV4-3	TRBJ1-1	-	TGCGCCAGCAGCCAAGAGGGGGCGAATGAAGCTTTCTTT	CASSQEGANEAFF
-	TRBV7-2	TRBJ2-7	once	TGTGCCAGCAGCCCCTCGGGCCATGAGGAGCAGTACTTC	CASSPSGHEEQYF
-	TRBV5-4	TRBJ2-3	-	TGTGCCAGCAGCTTAGGGCTGGGCGGATACACAGATACGCAGTATTTT	CASSLGLGGYTDTQYF
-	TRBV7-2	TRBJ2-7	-	TGTGCCAGCAGCTTAGTGGTGCAGGGGCCCTACGAGCAGTACTTC	CASSLVVQGPYEQYF
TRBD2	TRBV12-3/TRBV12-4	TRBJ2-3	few	TGTGCCAGCAGCCTGGGGGGGGAAGATACGCAGTATTTT	CASSLGGEDTQYF
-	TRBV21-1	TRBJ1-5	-	TGTGCCAGCAGCAATCAGGGTGGGAGTGAGCCCCAGCATTTT	CASSNQGGSEPQHF
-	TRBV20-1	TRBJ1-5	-	TGCAGTGCTAGTTCACGAGGGCAGCCCCAGCATTTT	CSASSRGQPQHF
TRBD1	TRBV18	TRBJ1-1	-	TGTGCCAGCTCGCTCGGGGACAGGGTTAACACTGAAGCTTTCTTT	CASSLGDRVNTEAFF
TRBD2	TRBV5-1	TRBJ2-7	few	TGCGCCAGCAGCTTCTTGGGTAGCGGGGATCTCTACGAGCAGTACTTC	CASSFLGSGDLYEQYF
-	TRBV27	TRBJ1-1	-	TGTGCCAGCAGTTTTGCCGGGGAAATGACAGCTTTCTTT	CASSFAGEMTAFF
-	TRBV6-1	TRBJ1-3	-	TGTGCCAGCAGTGAGGCAGGGAGCTCTGGAAACACCATATATTTT	CASSEAGSSGNTIYF
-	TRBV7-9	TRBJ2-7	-	TGTGCCAGCAGCTTCAAAGGGACCCTATCCTACGAGCAGTACTTC	CASSFKGTLSYEQYF
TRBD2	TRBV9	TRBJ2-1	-	TGTGCCAGCAGCGCTGGACTAGCGGGCAATGAGCAGTTCTTC	CASSAGLAGNEQFF